These T cell receptor beta chains were read from a single sample in a study of blood T cell repertoires in COVID-19. Repertoires were generated with immunoSEQ multiplex PCR, while TCRdb's copy carries only in-frame clones and drops some. The sample consists of about 210,000 clones, 83% of them appearing once. The source material was peripheral blood. The receptors stem from a woman in her fifties or sixties with acute or convalescent COVID-19. The CDR3 runs from the conserved cysteine through the conserved F or W. Fields, in order: CDR3 protein, CDR3 DNA, CDR3 length, J gene, clone size, V gene, D gene. A D gene is named only where the DNA matches it firmly. The listing skips clone size in some rows; elsewhere it reads once, few, many or a size class.

CDR3 protein: CASSPRGGTDTQYF
CDR3 DNA: TGTGCCAGCAGCCCACGGGGAGGCACAGATACGCAGTATTTT
CDR3 length: 14
J gene: TRBJ2-3
clone size: -
V gene: TRBV6-5
D gene: -

CDR3 protein: CASSEDSLNGYTF
CDR3 DNA: TGTGCCAGCAGTGAAGACTCCTTGAATGGCTACACCTTC
CDR3 length: 13
J gene: TRBJ1-2
clone size: -
V gene: TRBV2
D gene: -

CDR3 protein: CATSDLRGEQSNTGELFF
CDR3 DNA: TGTGCCACCAGTGATTTGCGGGGGGAACAATCGAACACCGGGGAGCTGTTTTTT
CDR3 length: 18
J gene: TRBJ2-2
clone size: -
V gene: TRBV24-1
D gene: TRBD2

CDR3 protein: CASSESGGPIYGYTF
CDR3 DNA: TGTGCCAGCAGTGAATCAGGGGGACCTATTTATGGCTACACCTTC
CDR3 length: 15
J gene: TRBJ1-2
clone size: -
V gene: TRBV6-1
D gene: TRBD1

CDR3 protein: CASRKLAGDPDTQYF
CDR3 DNA: TGTGCCAGTCGGAAGCTAGCGGGAGACCCAGATACGCAGTATTTT
CDR3 length: 15
J gene: TRBJ2-3
clone size: -
V gene: TRBV19
D gene: TRBD2

CDR3 protein: CASSPLGTSGTDTQYF
CDR3 DNA: TGTGCCAGCAGCCCATTAGGGACTAGCGGCACAGATACGCAGTATTTT
CDR3 length: 16
J gene: TRBJ2-3
clone size: -
V gene: TRBV7-3
D gene: TRBD2

CDR3 protein: CASSLDIRGLRAEAFF
CDR3 DNA: TGTGCCAGCAGCTTAGACATCAGGGGGCTAAGGGCTGAAGCTTTCTTT
CDR3 length: 16
J gene: TRBJ1-1
clone size: -
V gene: TRBV11-2
D gene: TRBD1

CDR3 protein: CASSLGPEGYGYTF
CDR3 DNA: TGCGCCAGCAGCTTGGGGCCGGAGGGATATGGCTACACCTTC
CDR3 length: 14
J gene: TRBJ1-2
clone size: once
V gene: TRBV5-1
D gene: -

CDR3 protein: CASSTYREGETQYF
CDR3 DNA: TGCGCCAGCAGCACGTACAGGGAAGGAGAGACCCAGTACTTC
CDR3 length: 14
J gene: TRBJ2-5
clone size: -
V gene: TRBV5-1
D gene: -

CDR3 protein: CASTPSGGREKLFF
CDR3 DNA: TGTGCCAGCACCCCTTCGGGGGGCAGAGAAAAACTGTTTTTT
CDR3 length: 14
J gene: TRBJ1-4
clone size: -
V gene: TRBV6-6
D gene: -

CDR3 protein: CATSDAGRKKYQETQYF
CDR3 DNA: TGTGCCACCAGTGATGCGGGACGGAAAAAGTACCAAGAGACCCAGTACTTC
CDR3 length: 17
J gene: TRBJ2-5
clone size: -
V gene: TRBV24-1
D gene: -

CDR3 protein: CATSDPTGGLDEQYF
CDR3 DNA: TGTGCCACCAGTGATCCCACAGGGGGTCTCGACGAGCAGTACTTC
CDR3 length: 15
J gene: TRBJ2-7
clone size: -
V gene: TRBV24-1
D gene: TRBD1

CDR3 protein: CASSLTGYGELFF
CDR3 DNA: TGTGCCAGCAGCCTGACAGGGTACGGGGAGCTGTTTTTT
CDR3 length: 13
J gene: TRBJ2-2
clone size: -
V gene: TRBV9
D gene: TRBD1

CDR3 protein: CASSFREGDEQFF
CDR3 DNA: TGCGCCAGCAGCTTTAGAGAGGGCGATGAGCAGTTCTTC
CDR3 length: 13
J gene: TRBJ2-1
clone size: -
V gene: TRBV5-1
D gene: -

CDR3 protein: CAWAREETQYF
CDR3 DNA: TGTGCCTGGGCCAGGGAAGAGACCCAGTACTTC
CDR3 length: 11
J gene: TRBJ2-5
clone size: -
V gene: TRBV30
D gene: -

CDR3 protein: CASTPDRINTGELFF
CDR3 DNA: TGCGCCAGCACCCCGGACAGGATTAACACCGGGGAGCTGTTTTTT
CDR3 length: 15
J gene: TRBJ2-2
clone size: -
V gene: TRBV5-1
D gene: TRBD1

CDR3 protein: CATSDLAGDEQYF
CDR3 DNA: TGTGCCACCAGTGATCTGGCGGGGGATGAGCAGTACTTC
CDR3 length: 13
J gene: TRBJ2-7
clone size: -
V gene: TRBV24-1
D gene: TRBD2

CDR3 protein: CASSIGQGIREKLFF
CDR3 DNA: TGTGCCAGTAGTATAGGCCAGGGGATAAGAGAAAAACTGTTTTTT
CDR3 length: 15
J gene: TRBJ1-4
clone size: -
V gene: TRBV19
D gene: -

CDR3 protein: CASSFDSPSSYNSPLHF
CDR3 DNA: TGCGCCAGCAGCTTCGACAGCCCTAGCTCCTATAATTCACCCCTCCACTTT
CDR3 length: 17
J gene: TRBJ1-6
clone size: few
V gene: TRBV5-1
D gene: -

CDR3 protein: CASSATGTTSYNEQFF
CDR3 DNA: TGTGCCAGCAGCGCTACCGGGACTACCTCCTACAATGAGCAGTTCTTC
CDR3 length: 16
J gene: TRBJ2-1
clone size: -
V gene: TRBV7-3
D gene: TRBD2

CDR3 protein: CASSPTAYQETQYF
CDR3 DNA: TGTGCCAGCAGCCCGACAGCGTACCAAGAGACCCAGTACTTC
CDR3 length: 14
J gene: TRBJ2-5
clone size: -
V gene: TRBV5-6
D gene: -

CDR3 protein: CASSPLELSSYEQYF
CDR3 DNA: TGTGCCAGCAGCCCGTTGGAGTTAAGCTCCTACGAGCAGTACTTC
CDR3 length: 15
J gene: TRBJ2-7
clone size: -
V gene: TRBV9
D gene: -

CDR3 protein: CASSGRTSGSYEQYF
CDR3 DNA: TGTGCCAGTAGCGGCCGGACTAGCGGCTCCTACGAGCAGTACTTC
CDR3 length: 15
J gene: TRBJ2-7
clone size: -
V gene: TRBV19
D gene: TRBD2

CDR3 protein: CASSVASGRSEQFF
CDR3 DNA: TGTGCCAGCAGCGTAGCAAGCGGGAGAAGTGAGCAGTTCTTC
CDR3 length: 14
J gene: TRBJ2-1
clone size: -
V gene: TRBV9
D gene: TRBD2

CDR3 protein: CASSSPEAVASRGGANEQFF
CDR3 DNA: TGTGCCAGCAGCTCCCCGGAGGCGGTGGCTAGCAGAGGGGGGGCCAATGAGCAGTTCTTC
CDR3 length: 20
J gene: TRBJ2-1
clone size: once
V gene: TRBV5-4
D gene: -

CDR3 protein: CASSLLARTDTQYF
CDR3 DNA: TGTGCCAGCAGTCTACTAGCGCGCACAGATACGCAGTATTTT
CDR3 length: 14
J gene: TRBJ2-3
clone size: -
V gene: TRBV2
D gene: TRBD2

CDR3 protein: CASSQGANGYEQYF
CDR3 DNA: TGTGCCAGCAGCCAGGGGGCAAATGGGTACGAGCAGTACTTC
CDR3 length: 14
J gene: TRBJ2-7
clone size: -
V gene: TRBV6-5
D gene: TRBD1

CDR3 protein: CASSEPGQGFRYTF
CDR3 DNA: TGTGCCAGCAGTGAGCCGGGACAGGGTTTTCGCTACACCTTC
CDR3 length: 14
J gene: TRBJ1-2
clone size: once
V gene: TRBV6-1
D gene: TRBD1

CDR3 protein: CATSVGTPHEKLFF
CDR3 DNA: TGTGCCACCAGTGTTGGGACACCACACGAAAAACTGTTTTTT
CDR3 length: 14
J gene: TRBJ1-4
clone size: -
V gene: TRBV24-1
D gene: -

CDR3 protein: CASSFQAGDSYEQYF
CDR3 DNA: TGTGCCAGCAGCTTTCAAGCGGGAGATTCCTACGAGCAGTACTTC
CDR3 length: 15
J gene: TRBJ2-7
clone size: -
V gene: TRBV5-6
D gene: TRBD2

CDR3 protein: CASSQGATNEKLFF
CDR3 DNA: TGTGCCAGCAGCCAAGGCGCAACTAATGAAAAACTGTTTTTT
CDR3 length: 14
J gene: TRBJ1-4
clone size: -
V gene: TRBV4-2
D gene: -

CDR3 protein: CASSLGTGGYYEQFF
CDR3 DNA: TGTGCCAGCAGTCTAGGGACAGGGGGCTACTATGAGCAGTTCTTC
CDR3 length: 15
J gene: TRBJ2-1
clone size: many
V gene: TRBV27
D gene: TRBD1

CDR3 protein: CASSLGLSNSGNTIYF
CDR3 DNA: TGTGCCAGCAGCTTGGGTTTGTCTAACTCTGGAAACACCATATATTTT
CDR3 length: 16
J gene: TRBJ1-3
clone size: -
V gene: TRBV5-6
D gene: -

CDR3 protein: CASSLSDLGSPLHF
CDR3 DNA: TGTGCCAGCAGCTTGTCCGATCTAGGTTCACCCCTCCACTTT
CDR3 length: 14
J gene: TRBJ1-6
clone size: -
V gene: TRBV5-4
D gene: -

CDR3 protein: CATSRDLWGQANGYTF
CDR3 DNA: TGTGCCACCAGCAGAGACCTCTGGGGACAGGCAAATGGCTACACCTTC
CDR3 length: 16
J gene: TRBJ1-2
clone size: -
V gene: TRBV15
D gene: TRBD1

CDR3 protein: CASSLARDGDTQYF
CDR3 DNA: TGTGCCAGCAGCTTGGCCAGGGATGGAGATACGCAGTATTTT
CDR3 length: 14
J gene: TRBJ2-3
clone size: -
V gene: TRBV5-6
D gene: -

CDR3 protein: CASSLAGETQYF
CDR3 DNA: TGCGCCAGCAGCTTGGCCGGTGAGACCCAGTACTTC
CDR3 length: 12
J gene: TRBJ2-5
clone size: -
V gene: TRBV5-1
D gene: -

CDR3 protein: CSVERGNIQYF
CDR3 DNA: TGCAGCGTTGAAAGGGGAAACATTCAGTACTTC
CDR3 length: 11
J gene: TRBJ2-4
clone size: -
V gene: TRBV29-1
D gene: -

CDR3 protein: CASSDVQGNEQFF
CDR3 DNA: TGTGCCAGCAGTGACGTCCAGGGTAATGAGCAGTTCTTC
CDR3 length: 13
J gene: TRBJ2-1
clone size: -
V gene: TRBV2
D gene: -

CDR3 protein: CAISESFRSGSSYEQYF
CDR3 DNA: TGTGCCATCAGTGAGTCGTTTAGGAGCGGGAGTAGCTACGAGCAGTACTTC
CDR3 length: 17
J gene: TRBJ2-7
clone size: once
V gene: TRBV10-3
D gene: TRBD2

CDR3 protein: CSVGHEYEQYF
CDR3 DNA: TGCAGCGTTGGGCACGAATACGAGCAGTACTTC
CDR3 length: 11
J gene: TRBJ2-7
clone size: few
V gene: TRBV29-1
D gene: -

CDR3 protein: CASSEAGRWKETQYF
CDR3 DNA: TGTGCCAGCAGTGAGGCCGGCAGATGGAAAGAGACCCAGTACTTC
CDR3 length: 15
J gene: TRBJ2-5
clone size: -
V gene: TRBV27
D gene: -

CDR3 protein: CSAQGGTGGSNIQYF
CDR3 DNA: TGCAGCGCTCAAGGAGGGACAGGGGGCTCGAACATTCAGTACTTC
CDR3 length: 15
J gene: TRBJ2-4
clone size: -
V gene: TRBV29-1
D gene: TRBD1

CDR3 protein: CASSGSGTGVLEQYF
CDR3 DNA: TGCGCCAGCAGTGGTAGCGGGACAGGGGTTCTCGAGCAGTACTTC
CDR3 length: 15
J gene: TRBJ2-7
clone size: -
V gene: TRBV10-1
D gene: TRBD1

CDR3 protein: CASSSGGSFSYEQYF
CDR3 DNA: TGTGCCAGTAGTAGTGGCGGGAGTTTTTCCTACGAGCAGTACTTC
CDR3 length: 15
J gene: TRBJ2-7
clone size: -
V gene: TRBV19
D gene: TRBD2

CDR3 protein: CASSELRVAGTDTQYF
CDR3 DNA: TGTGCCAGCAGCGAATTGCGAGTAGCGGGCACAGATACGCAGTATTTT
CDR3 length: 16
J gene: TRBJ2-3
clone size: -
V gene: TRBV2
D gene: -

CDR3 protein: CSASHPGLAGVIAGELFF
CDR3 DNA: TGCAGTGCTAGTCATCCGGGACTAGCGGGAGTGATCGCCGGGGAGCTGTTTTTT
CDR3 length: 18
J gene: TRBJ2-2
clone size: -
V gene: TRBV20-1
D gene: TRBD2

CDR3 protein: CASSYVLTGDYGYTF
CDR3 DNA: TGTGCCAGCAGTTATGTCCTCACAGGGGACTATGGCTACACCTTC
CDR3 length: 15
J gene: TRBJ1-2
clone size: -
V gene: TRBV6-5
D gene: TRBD1

CDR3 protein: CASLGGQRLQETQYF
CDR3 DNA: TGTGCCAGCCTCGGAGGACAGCGACTCCAAGAGACCCAGTACTTC
CDR3 length: 15
J gene: TRBJ2-5
clone size: -
V gene: TRBV2
D gene: -